A single sample gave rise to the 10 T cell receptor beta chains below, sequenced in a study of tissue T cells after allogeneic stem cell transplantation. Produced via immunoSEQ multiplex PCR; TCRdb's table is partial and in-frame only. Of roughly 9,200 clones detected, approximately 61% appear once; the ten largest clones hold 9.6%. The sample consisted of tissue from the jejunum, taken at autopsy. The receptors stem from a woman between 18 and 50 years old with breast cancer.

This CDR3 reads CAWSVLYTGELFF. CDR3 nucleotide sequence: TGTGCCTGGAGTGTACTATATACCGGGGAGCTGTTTTTT. The chain has TRBV30 and TRBJ2-2; D remains unclear. V was clipped by 0 bases and J by 5 bases, with 7 bases between them. The CDR3 totals 13 residues. In germline, CDR1 is GTSNPN, CDR2 SVGIG (reference sequence). Complete variable domain (other parts from reference TRBV30 and TRBJ2-2): SQTIHQWPATLVQPVGSPLSLECTVEGTSNPNLYWYRQAAGRGLQLLFYSVGIGQISSEVPQNLSASRPQDRQFILSSKKLLLSDSGFYLCAWSVLYTGELFFGEGSRLTVL.

In its sample, this clone ranks as large (0.1 to 1%). The chain recombines TRBV7-2 with TRBJ1-2; D remains ambiguous. Trimming removed 3 bases at V and 2 bases at J, with 13 bases between. This CDR3 is 15 amino acids long. Germline assignment: CDR1 SGHTA and CDR2 FQGNSA. The CDR3 loop is CASSLLRGGNYGYTF. For the CDR3, the DNA is TGTGCCAGCAGCTTGCTGCGGGGTGGGAACTATGGCTACACCTTC.

J is TRBJ1-2 and V is TRBV28; a possible D gene is TRBD1 (5 bases). The V gene lost 5 bases and the J gene lost 0 bases, with 16 bases spanning the gap. From germline, CDR1 is MDHEN and CDR2 SYDVKM. This CDR3 spans 16 amino acids. DNA of the CDR3: TGTGCCAGCAGTGCCCGTGAGGGGTTAGCTAACTATGGCTACACCTTC. Translated, it gives CASSAREGLANYGYTF.

This clone was recorded a few times. This chain uses TRBV6-5 with TRBJ2-3; possibly TRBD2 for D (5 bases). Per germline, CDR1 MNHEY and CDR2 SVGAGI. The CDR3 has 14 residues. Trimming pared 3 bases from V and 2 bases from J, leaving 9 bases between. DNA for the CDR3: TGTGCCAGCAGTTATACCCGGGACACAGATACGCAGTATTTT. Translating gives CASSYTRDTDTQYF.

V is TRBV4-3 and J is TRBJ2-2; no firm D call. Germline-derived CDR1 and CDR2 are LGHNA and YSLEER. V was clipped by 6 bases and J by 8 bases, with 7 bases between them. This CDR3 has 11 amino acids. The DNA for the CDR3 is TGCGCCAGCAGTCTTGAGGGGGAGCTGTTTTTT. Translation: CASSLEGELFF.

The rearrangement uses TRBV27 and TRBJ1-1; D is undetermined. The CDR3 consists of 13 residues. The V gene lost 2 bases and the J gene lost 1 base, with 5 bases spanning the gap. Germline assignment: CDR1 MNHEY and CDR2 SMNVEV (reference sequence). This CDR3 reads CASSLRRNTEAFF. In DNA, the CDR3 is TGTGCCAGCAGTTTACGACGGAACACTGAAGCTTTCTTT.

The gene calls are TRBV7-2 and TRBJ1-2; the D is unclear. The CDR3 contains 13 residues. The germline V and J ends were trimmed by 4 bases and 4 bases, with 10 bases remaining between them. Germline V gives CDR1 SGHTA, CDR2 FQGNSA. CDR3 sequence reads: CASSSGLGYGYTF. The CDR3 region has the DNA TGTGCCAGCAGCTCTGGCCTGGGCTATGGCTACACCTTC.

The V call is TRBV10-3, the J call TRBJ2-7; 8 bases map to TRBD1. The CDR3 consists of 13 residues. V shed 6 bases and J 9 bases; nucleotides not matched to a gene: 10. CDR1 is ENHRY and CDR2 is SYGVKD in the germline V gene. The DNA for the CDR3 is TGTGCCATCAGGCCCTGGGACAGGCTTTGGCAGTACTTC. This sequence encodes CAIRPWDRLWQYF.

The J gene is TRBJ2-3, the V gene TRBV29-1; D might be TRBD2 (6 bases). CDR3 length: 13 residues. The V end lost 7 bases, the J end lost 0 bases, and 11 bases lay between the germline ends. The germline gives CDR1 SQVTM, CDR2 ANQGSEA. In DNA, the CDR3 is TGCAGCGCGGGGGTCACTAGCACAGATACGCAGTATTTT. It translates to CSAGVTSTDTQYF.

For this clone: A read error may account for a junction end that differs from germline. The chain carries TRBV20-1 and TRBJ2-2; 12 bases map to TRBD2. The germline V gene has CDR1 DFQATT and CDR2 SNEGSKA (reference sequence). There are 17 residues in the CDR3. CDR3 coding DNA: TGCAGTGCTAGTGTCCTAGCGGGAGGGCCGAAAACCGGGGAGCTGTTTTTT. It yields the protein CSASVLAGGPKTGELFF.